These 32 T cell receptor beta chains were all obtained from the same sample, sequenced in a study of early T cells in non-severe SARS-CoV-2 infection. TCRdb fed the 5' RACE reads into MiXCR, producing one record per CDR3 protein. This sample has about 55,000 distinct CDR3 sequences, with 9.5% to 15% found just once. Sequenced sample: whole blood. These receptors were taken from an adult who was a healthcare worker with PCR-confirmed SARS-CoV-2 infection or an uninfected control (not recorded which).

The chain couples TRBV3-1 to TRBJ2-1, with D possibly matching TRBD1 (6 bases). This CDR3 comprises 15 residues. Deletions cut 0 bases from V and 7 bases from J, with 13 bases between. The germline CDR1 and CDR2 sequences are LGHDT and YNNKEL (reference sequence). The CDR3 loop reads CASSQDLGQTNEQFF. CDR3 nucleotides: TGTGCCAGCAGCCAAGACCTTGGACAGACTAATGAGCAGTTCTTC.

This clonotype was picked up a small number of times. The CDR3 coding sequence is TGTGCCAGCAGCCCGGGACACCTAAACACTGAAGCTTTCTTT. Encoded protein: CASSPGHLNTEAFF. The V call is TRBV7-2, the J call TRBJ1-1, with TRBD1 as a possible D gene (6 bases). The germline gives CDR1 SGHTA, CDR2 FQGNSA. The CDR3 is made up of 14 amino acids. With 5 bases removed from V and 2 bases from J, the gap between germline ends came to 12 bases.

This clonotype came up many times. The gene calls are TRBV11-2 and TRBJ2-7; maybe TRBD2 (6 bases). V was shortened by 1 base and J by 3 bases, with 10 bases between the two germline ends. The CDR3 contains 14 residues. The V gene's germline CDR1 is SGHAT and CDR2 FQNNGV. The CDR3 nucleotides are TGTGCCAGCAGCTTAGGACTAGGCATCTACGAGCAGTACTTC. Amino acid sequence: CASSLGLGIYEQYF. Variable domain in full (rest from reference TRBV11-2 and TRBJ2-7): EAGVAQSPRYKIIEKRQSVAFWCNPISGHATLYWYQQILGQGPKLLIQFQNNGVVDDSQLPKDRFSAERLKGVDSTLKIQPAKLEDSAVYLCASSLGLGIYEQYFGPGTRLTVT.

The chain has TRBV12-3 or TRBV12-4 and TRBJ2-4; TRBD1 aligns across 11 bases. With V trimmed by 6 bases and J by 0 bases, 1 base remained unmatched. The CDR3 totals 15 residues. Written as DNA, the CDR3 is TGTGCCAGCAGGGGACAGGGGGTAGCCAAAAACATTCAGTACTTC. This encodes CASRGQGVAKNIQYF.

The rearrangement links TRBV7-9 to TRBJ2-5; D gene ambiguous. Trimming left V 7 bases short and J 1 base short, with 13 bases between. Germline CDR1 reads SEHNR; CDR2 reads FQNEAQ (reference sequence). This CDR3 region has 14 residues. As DNA, the CDR3 is TGTGCCAGCACCACAAGGCTTCCCCAAGAGACCCAGTACTTC. Protein sequence: CASTTRLPQETQYF.

This clonotype came up a few times. J is TRBJ2-1 and V is TRBV7-2, with TRBD1 matching over 12 bases. Germline CDR1 is SGHTA and CDR2 is FQGNSA. The CDR3 is 15 amino acids. V trimming: 8 bases; J trimming: 1 base; junction bases outside the gene matches: 3. The CDR3 DNA sequence: TGTGCCAGCGGGACAGGGGGCTGGTCCTACAATGAGCAGTTCTTC. Amino acids: CASGTGGWSYNEQFF.

This clonotype has a handful of counts. The rearrangement uses TRBV9 and TRBJ2-7, with TRBD2 as a possible D gene (6 bases). The V and J ends lost 9 bases and 0 bases respectively, with 16 bases between them. The CDR3 runs to 14 residues. CDR1 is SGDLS, CDR2 YYNGEE, per germline. The CDR3 bases are TGTGCCACCTTGGGGGTGGGAGGCTCCTACGAGCAGTACTTC. This codes for CATLGVGGSYEQYF.

This clonotype was recorded many times. The chain uses TRBV15 and TRBJ1-2; D gene ambiguous. The CDR3 consists of 15 residues. The V and J ends lost 3 bases and 0 bases respectively, with 11 bases between them. Germline CDR1 reads LNHNV; CDR2 reads YYDKDF (reference sequence). CDR3 nucleotide sequence: TGTGCCACCAGCAGCTCCAGGAAGCCTAACTATGGCTACACCTTC. Its translation is CATSSSRKPNYGYTF. The variable domain in full, with the rest retrieved from reference TRBV15 and TRBJ1-2, is DAMVIQNPRYQVTQFGKPVTLSCSQTLNHNVMYWYQQKSSQAPKLLFHYYDKDFNNEADTPDNFQSRRPNTSFCFLDIRSPGLGDTAMYLCATSSSRKPNYGYTFGSGTRLTVV.

This clonotype was recorded a few times. This rearrangement joins TRBV7-7 to TRBJ2-1; D call uncertain. Germline V CDR1 and CDR2: SSHAT, FNYEAQ (reference sequence). Trimming removed 1 base at V and 7 bases at J, with 11 bases between. The CDR3 is 14 amino acids. DNA for the CDR3: TGTGCCAGCAGCTTAGGCCCTATCTGGAATGAGCAGTTCTTC. This codes for CASSLGPIWNEQFF.

J is TRBJ2-7 and V is TRBV3-1, with 9 nucleotides matching TRBD1. The CDR3 sequence is 16 residues long. Germline values: CDR1 LGHDT, CDR2 YNNKEL (reference sequence). The J segment lost 6 bases and the V segment lost 2 bases, leaving 11 bases of the junction unmatched. CDR3: CASSQLPGQGGREQYF. The CDR3 DNA reads TGTGCCAGCAGCCAACTCCCGGGACAGGGAGGCCGCGAGCAGTACTTC.

This clonotype was seen only a few times. The chain joins TRBV28 to TRBJ2-7, with 8 bases fitting TRBD1. The CDR3 is 15 residues long. The germline V gene encodes CDR1 MDHEN and CDR2 SYDVKM. Unmatched junction bases numbered 11, after V lost 6 bases and J lost 4 bases. The chain's CDR3 is CASSPTPGQVYEQYF. The CDR3 nucleotides read TGTGCCAGCAGCCCGACCCCGGGACAGGTTTACGAGCAGTACTTC. The variable domain in full, with the rest retrieved from reference TRBV28 and TRBJ2-7, is DVKVTQSSRYLVKRTGEKVFLECVQDMDHENMFWYRQDPGLGLRLIYFSYDVKMKEKGDIPEGYSVSREKKERFSLILESASTNQTSMYLCASSPTPGQVYEQYFGPGTRLTVT.

This clonotype has ten or more counts. The chain couples TRBV7-6 to TRBJ2-5; TRBD2 matches at 11 bases. The CDR3 length is 16 residues. After removal of 6 bases from V and 2 bases from J, the junction contained 8 bases not matched to a gene. CDR1 is SGHVS and CDR2 is FNYEAQ in the germline V gene. CDR3 amino acids: CASSSGLAGPQETQYF. The CDR3 coding sequence is TGTGCCAGCAGTTCAGGACTAGCGGGCCCTCAAGAGACCCAGTACTTC.

This clonotype was seen repeatedly, ten times or more. This chain links TRBV9 with TRBJ2-3; TRBD2 matches 10 bases. The V segment lost 3 bases and the J segment 5 bases; nucleotides outside the gene matches: 3. The germline CDR1 and CDR2 sequences are SGDLS and YYNGEE. The CDR3 length is 14 residues. CDR3 DNA sequence: TGTGCCAGCAGCGCTAGCGGGAGAGAAGATACGCAGTATTTT. Encoded protein: CASSASGREDTQYF.

The chain has TRBV7-2 and TRBJ2-7; D gene ambiguous. Germline loops: CDR1 SGHTA, CDR2 FQGNSA. The CDR3 runs 14 residues. V dropped 1 base and J dropped 1 base, with 8 bases sitting between them. The CDR3 loop reads CASSLDWGSYEQYF. The DNA of the CDR3 is TGTGCCAGCAGCTTAGATTGGGGTTCCTACGAGCAGTACTTC.

The rearrangement joins TRBV7-9 to TRBJ2-1, with 9 bases identical to TRBD2. The CDR3 is 12 residues long. Germline assignment: CDR1 SEHNR and CDR2 FQNEAQ (reference sequence). V was pared by 5 bases and J by 10 bases, with 3 bases of the junction left unmatched. CDR3 sequence reads: CASSPSGVEQFF. CDR3 sequence (DNA): TGTGCCAGCAGCCCTAGCGGGGTAGAGCAGTTCTTC.

This clonotype was observed many times. This chain uses TRBV29-1 with TRBJ2-1, with a possible D match to TRBD1 (5 bases). Germline CDR1 SQVTM, CDR2 ANQGSEA. V lost 4 bases to trimming and J lost 0 bases, with 19 bases between them. The CDR3 covers 17 residues. Here the CDR3 DNA reads TGCAGCGTTGTTCTTCCGCAGGGCCTAAGCTCCTACAATGAGCAGTTCTTC. It yields the protein CSVVLPQGLSSYNEQFF.

This clonotype came up many times. This chain links TRBV28 with TRBJ2-7, with a weak D call TRBD2 (5 bases). Trimming cost V 8 bases and J 6 bases, with 20 bases left between them. The CDR3 consists of 14 residues. Germline V gene sequence: CDR1 MDHEN, CDR2 SYDVKM. The CDR3 DNA reads TGTGCCAGCGAGAGAGGGCAGACCCCTCGCGAGCAGTACTTC. Encoded protein: CASERGQTPREQYF.

Only a few counts were recorded for this clonotype. The J gene is TRBJ2-2, the V gene TRBV6-5; TRBD2 matches 7 bases. Germline V gene lookup returns CDR1 MNHEY and CDR2 SVGAGI. V lost 5 bases, J lost 9 bases, and 9 bases stayed unmatched. This CDR3 contains 14 residues. DNA for the CDR3: TGTGCCAGCAGTAGGGACTACCCCGTTCGGGAGCTGTTTTTT. This sequence encodes CASSRDYPVRELFF.

This clonotype was detected many times. The chain has TRBV20-1 and TRBJ2-1; 14 bases match TRBD2. Germline V gene lookup returns CDR1 DFQATT and CDR2 SNEGSKA (reference sequence). The CDR3 spans 15 residues. With V trimmed by 4 bases and J by 6 bases, 5 bases remained unmatched. The CDR3 nucleotides are TGCAGTGCTACCATGGGACTAGCGGGAGTCAATGAGCAGTTCTTC. This translates into CSATMGLAGVNEQFF.

By proportion, this clonotype is medium-sized. J is TRBJ1-1 and V is TRBV6-6, with D maybe TRBD1 (6 bases). Germline V gene data show CDR1 as MNHNY and CDR2 as SVGAGI (reference sequence). Between the trimmed V and J ends, which lost 7 bases and 5 bases, there was a span of 14 bases. The CDR3 contains 13 residues. In DNA, the CDR3 is TGTGCCAGCATGCTAAGGGGGGGGACTGAAGCTTTCTTT. Its protein is CASMLRGGTEAFF.

This clonotype was counted many times. V and J are TRBV5-1 and TRBJ2-1; 10 bases align to TRBD2. Germline CDR1 and CDR2: SGHRS and YFSETQ. This CDR3 is built from 17 residues. Trimming removed 3 bases from V and 2 bases from J; junction bases left unmatched: 8. CDR3 DNA: TGCGCCAGCAGCTGGTCTAGCGGGAGTCCCACCTACAATGAGCAGTTCTTC. It yields the protein CASSWSSGSPTYNEQFF.

Comment on this clonotype: Given a much more abundant clone one base away, this may be a read error. J is TRBJ2-7 and V is TRBV12-3 or TRBV12-4; the D gene is possibly TRBD2 (6 bases). The CDR3 sequence is 15 residues long. With 6 bases removed from V and 0 bases from J, the gap between germline ends came to 15 bases. CDR3 sequence: CASRLWIADSYEQYF. CDR3 nucleotide sequence: TGTGCCAGCAGGCTCTGGATAGCGGACTCCTACGAGCAGTACTTC.

The chain uses TRBV28 and TRBJ1-2; D is undetermined. This CDR3 is 14 amino acids long. The V gene lost 1 base and the J gene lost 7 bases, with 13 bases spanning the gap. Per the germline V gene, CDR1 is MDHEN and CDR2 is SYDVKM. For the CDR3, the DNA is TGTGCCAGCAGTTTATCTGCAGGAGTCTTTGGCTACACCTTC. Its protein product is CASSLSAGVFGYTF.

This chain connects TRBV20-1 to TRBJ2-4, with 7 bases that match TRBD1. This CDR3 spans 14 amino acids. CDR1 and CDR2 from the germline V gene are DFQATT and SNEGSKA (reference sequence). The V and J ends lost 3 bases and 0 bases, in that order; junction bases with no gene match: 2. This CDR3 is CSASRDRAKNIQYF. CDR3 sequence (DNA): TGCAGTGCTAGCCGGGACAGAGCCAAAAACATTCAGTACTTC.

The V call is TRBV27, the J call TRBJ2-2; D remains ambiguous. V was clipped by 0 bases and J by 5 bases, with 7 bases between them. The CDR3 has 14 amino acids. Germline assignment: CDR1 MNHEY and CDR2 SMNVEV (reference sequence). The CDR3 nucleotides are TGTGCCAGCAGTTTATCGTCCCCGACCGGGGAGCTGTTTTTT. This translates into CASSLSSPTGELFF.

This clonotype was detected many times. The chain links TRBV5-4 to TRBJ2-1; 9 bases line up with TRBD1. V lost 7 bases to trimming and J lost 7 bases; unmatched junction nucleotides: 12. The CDR3 loop spans 15 amino acids. The germline V gene encodes CDR1 SGHNT and CDR2 YYREEE (reference sequence). DNA for the CDR3: TGTGCCAGCTCCCCCGGGACAGGGTGGGTAAATGAGCAGTTCTTC. Its protein is CASSPGTGWVNEQFF.

V gene TRBV6-1 combines with J gene TRBJ2-1; 14 bases agree with TRBD2. CDR1 and CDR2 (germline): MNHNS, SASEGT. The CDR3 runs to 20 residues. Trimming took 1 base from V and 1 from J; bases not matched to a gene: 9. The CDR3 region is CASSEGTSGRLVGSYNEQFF. The CDR3 DNA is TGTGCCAGCAGTGAAGGGACTAGCGGGAGGTTAGTGGGGTCCTACAATGAGCAGTTCTTC.

The gene calls are TRBV2 and TRBJ2-2, with D unclear. V was clipped by 7 bases and J by 1 base, with 4 bases between them. From germline, CDR1 is SNHLY and CDR2 FYNNEI. The CDR3 is made up of 12 amino acids. The CDR3 DNA is TGTGCCAGCAATGGGAACACCGGGGAGCTGTTTTTT. This codes for CASNGNTGELFF.

The genes are TRBV28 and TRBJ2-5; 8 bases are shared with TRBD2. CDR3 length: 15 amino acids. Looked up from germline, CDR1 is MDHEN and CDR2 is SYDVKM. The J segment lost 4 bases and the V segment lost 4 bases, leaving 8 bases of the junction unmatched. CDR3 protein: CASSSSGSFIETQYF. The CDR3 region has the DNA TGTGCCAGCAGTTCAAGCGGGAGTTTTATAGAGACCCAGTACTTC.

This clonotype was recorded many times. The rearrangement uses TRBV6-6 and TRBJ2-7; TRBD2 matches 12 bases. The length of the CDR3 is 14 residues. Per the germline V gene, CDR1 is MNHNY and CDR2 is SVGAGI (reference sequence). Trimming removed 3 bases from V and 6 bases from J; junction bases left unmatched: 3. CDR3 protein: CASSYVLAGGEQYF. CDR3 bases: TGTGCCAGCAGTTATGTACTAGCGGGAGGCGAGCAGTACTTC.

This clonotype was picked up a small number of times. The V and J genes are TRBV2 and TRBJ2-5, with 8 bases that match TRBD2. The junction had 18 bases not matched to a gene; V was cut back by 10 bases and J by 5 bases. Germline loops: CDR1 SNHLY, CDR2 FYNNEI. The CDR3 sequence is 16 residues long. The CDR3 protein is CATRAQPAGVPETQYF. The CDR3 coding sequence is TGTGCCACCCGAGCCCAGCCAGCGGGAGTTCCGGAGACCCAGTACTTC.

At least ten counts were recorded for this clonotype. The V gene is TRBV29-1, the J gene TRBJ1-1; D not resolved. Germline loops: CDR1 SQVTM, CDR2 ANQGSEA. CDR3 length: 12 amino acids. Trimming removed 0 bases from V and 6 bases from J, with 8 bases in between. The CDR3 is CSVEDQISEAFF. The CDR3 DNA follows: TGCAGCGTTGAAGATCAGATCTCTGAAGCTTTCTTT. Drawing the rest from reference TRBV29-1 and TRBJ1-1, the complete variable domain is SAVISQKPSRDICQRGTSLTIQCQVDSQVTMMFWYRQQPGQSLTLIATANQGSEATYESGFVIDKFPISRPNLTFSTLTVSNMSPEDSSIYLCSVEDQISEAFFGQGTRLTVV.